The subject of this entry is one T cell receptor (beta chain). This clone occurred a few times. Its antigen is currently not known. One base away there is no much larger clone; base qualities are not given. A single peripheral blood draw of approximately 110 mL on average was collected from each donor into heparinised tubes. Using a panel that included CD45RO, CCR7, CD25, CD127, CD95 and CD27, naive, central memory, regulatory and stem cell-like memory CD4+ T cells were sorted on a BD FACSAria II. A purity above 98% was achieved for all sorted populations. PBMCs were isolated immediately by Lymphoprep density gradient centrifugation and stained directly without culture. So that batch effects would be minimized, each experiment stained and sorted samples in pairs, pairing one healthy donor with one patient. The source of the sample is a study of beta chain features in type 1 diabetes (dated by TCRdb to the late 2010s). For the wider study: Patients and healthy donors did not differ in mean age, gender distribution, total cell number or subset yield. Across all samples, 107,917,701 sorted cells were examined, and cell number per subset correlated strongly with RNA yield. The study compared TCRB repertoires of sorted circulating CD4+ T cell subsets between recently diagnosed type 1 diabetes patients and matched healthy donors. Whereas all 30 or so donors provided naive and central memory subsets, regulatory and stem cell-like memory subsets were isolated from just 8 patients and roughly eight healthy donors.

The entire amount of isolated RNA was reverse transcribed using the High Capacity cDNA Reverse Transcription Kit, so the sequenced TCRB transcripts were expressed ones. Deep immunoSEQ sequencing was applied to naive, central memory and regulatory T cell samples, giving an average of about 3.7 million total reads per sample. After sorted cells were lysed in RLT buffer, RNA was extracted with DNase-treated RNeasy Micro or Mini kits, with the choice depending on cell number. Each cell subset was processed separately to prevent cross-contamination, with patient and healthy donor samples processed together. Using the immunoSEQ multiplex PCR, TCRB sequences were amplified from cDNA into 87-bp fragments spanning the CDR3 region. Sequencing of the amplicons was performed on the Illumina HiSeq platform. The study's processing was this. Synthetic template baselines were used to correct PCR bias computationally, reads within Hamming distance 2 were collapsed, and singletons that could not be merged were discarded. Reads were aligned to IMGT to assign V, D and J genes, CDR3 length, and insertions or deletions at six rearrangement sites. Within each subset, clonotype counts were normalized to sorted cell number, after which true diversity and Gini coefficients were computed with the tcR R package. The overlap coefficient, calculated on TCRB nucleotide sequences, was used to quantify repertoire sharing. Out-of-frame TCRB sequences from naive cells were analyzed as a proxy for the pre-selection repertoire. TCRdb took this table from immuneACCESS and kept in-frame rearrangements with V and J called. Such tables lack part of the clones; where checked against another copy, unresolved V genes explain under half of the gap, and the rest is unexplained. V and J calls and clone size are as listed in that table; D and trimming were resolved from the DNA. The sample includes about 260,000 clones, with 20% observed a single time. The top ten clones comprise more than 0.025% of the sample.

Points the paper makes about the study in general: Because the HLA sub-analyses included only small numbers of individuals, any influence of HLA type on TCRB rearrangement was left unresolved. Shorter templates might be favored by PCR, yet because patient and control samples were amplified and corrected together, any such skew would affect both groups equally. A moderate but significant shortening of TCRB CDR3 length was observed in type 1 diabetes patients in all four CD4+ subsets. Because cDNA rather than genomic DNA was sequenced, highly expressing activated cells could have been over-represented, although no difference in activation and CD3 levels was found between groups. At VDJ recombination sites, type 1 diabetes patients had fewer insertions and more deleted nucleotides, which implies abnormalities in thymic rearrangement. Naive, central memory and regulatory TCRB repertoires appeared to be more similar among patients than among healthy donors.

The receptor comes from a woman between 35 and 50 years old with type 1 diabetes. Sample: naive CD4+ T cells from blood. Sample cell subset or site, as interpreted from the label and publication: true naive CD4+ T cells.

This receptor carries the CDR3 CASSPGTGTSYEQYF. The nucleotide sequence is given as TGTGCCAGCTCACCTGGGACAGGGACTTCCTACGAGCAGTACTTC. The chain links TRBV18 with TRBJ2-7, with 9 bases in between that match TRBD1. Via the germline V gene, CDR1 is KGHSH and CDR2 LQKENI. The CDR3 has 15 amino acids, counting the end cysteine and phenylalanine. Only the CDR3 DNA stays, 45 bases, in frame from base 1. Compared with germline, V lacks 3 bases and J lacks 1 base; bases without a gene match: 4.